A selection of T cell receptor beta chains follows, all from one sample in a study of CD8 T cells in ankylosing spondylitis. TCRdb ran MiXCR on the 5' RACE reads and lists one entry per CDR3 protein. The sample lists 300,000 to 350,000 distinct CDR3 sequences, approximately 14% occurring once. Material: blood, either unsorted or a sorted T cell fraction (not recorded which). Every receptor here comes from a male donor with ankylosing spondylitis or in good health (not recorded which). Both conserved end residues are part of each CDR3. D genes are given only for firm matches. Only some rows state a clone size, as once, few, many or a class for expanded clones.

d_call	v_call	clone_size	j_call	cdr3_aa	cdr3_nt
TRBD2	TRBV10-3	few	TRBJ2-3	CATNLAGGTDTQYF	TGTGCCACCAATCTAGCGGGAGGGACAGATACGCAGTATTTT
TRBD2	TRBV12-3/TRBV12-4	few	TRBJ2-7	CASSSSGLAGVYEQYF	TGTGCCAGCAGTTCCTCGGGACTAGCGGGAGTATACGAGCAGTACTTC
-	TRBV25-1	few	TRBJ1-2	CAAKGLTSLFF	TGTGCAGCTAAGGGTCTGACTAGTCTTTTCTTC
-	TRBV30	few	TRBJ1-2	CAWSKLTGNNTF	TGTGCCTGGAGTAAGTTGACAGGAAACAACACCTTC
-	TRBV18	-	TRBJ2-1	CASSHGPPKGQFF	TGTGCCAGCTCACACGGCCCACCGAAGGGGCAGTTCTTC
TRBD1	TRBV5-1	-	TRBJ1-1	CASSSGQAGTEAFF	TGCGCCAGCAGCTCTGGACAGGCCGGCACTGAAGCTTTCTTT
TRBD2	TRBV6-1	many	TRBJ2-1	CASSEGGGNEQFF	TGTGCCAGCAGTGAAGGGGGGGGCAATGAGCAGTTCTTC
-	TRBV29-1	-	TRBJ1-1	CSVLRAPNTEAFF	TGCAGCGTTCTCAGGGCCCCAAACACTGAAGCTTTCTTT
-	TRBV14	once	TRBJ2-2	CASSHSRKVTGELFF	TGTGCCAGCAGCCACAGCCGGAAGGTCACCGGGGAGCTGTTTTTT
TRBD2	TRBV24-1	-	TRBJ2-3	CATNSGDTDTQYF	TGTGCCACCAACAGCGGGGATACAGATACGCAGTATTTT
TRBD2	TRBV15	-	TRBJ2-7	CATSRELAGLYEQYF	TGTGCCACCAGCAGAGAACTAGCGGGACTCTACGAGCAGTACTTC
TRBD2	TRBV20-1	-	TRBJ2-3	CSASGGGRVDTQYF	TGCAGTGCTAGTGGCGGGGGGAGGGTAGATACGCAGTATTTT
TRBD2	TRBV12-3/TRBV12-4	-	TRBJ2-2	CASRGGENTGELFF	TGTGCCAGCAGGGGGGGGGAGAACACCGGGGAGCTGTTTTTT
-	TRBV10-1	few	TRBJ2-4	CASSDSLRGIQYF	TGCGCCAGCAGCGACAGTCTCCGGGGGATTCAGTACTTC
-	TRBV7-9	-	TRBJ2-1	CASRYSGDYNEQFF	TGTGCCAGCCGCTATAGCGGAGACTACAATGAGCAGTTCTTC
-	TRBV19	few	TRBJ1-5	CASSPTGFNQPQHF	TGTGCCAGTAGCCCGACAGGATTCAATCAGCCCCAGCATTTT
-	TRBV12-3/TRBV12-4	many	TRBJ1-2	CASSLRSQEPNYGYTF	TGTGCCAGCAGTTTGAGGTCCCAGGAACCTAACTATGGCTACACCTTC
-	TRBV20-1	few	TRBJ1-2	CSASSVGYTF	TGCAGTGCTTCCTCCGTCGGCTACACCTTC
-	TRBV7-2	few	TRBJ2-2	CASSYKTGNTGELFF	TGTGCCAGCAGCTATAAGACAGGGAACACCGGGGAGCTGTTTTTT
TRBD2	TRBV12-3/TRBV12-4	-	TRBJ2-3	CASSLGEGSINTDTQYF	TGTGCCAGCAGTTTGGGGGAGGGGAGTATAAACACAGATACGCAGTATTTT
-	TRBV2	-	TRBJ2-7	CASSSVRGKGLTYEQYF	TGTGCCAGCAGTAGCGTCAGGGGTAAGGGACTCACCTACGAGCAGTACTTC
-	TRBV5-1	-	TRBJ2-3	CASSLGRGAGGDTQYF	TGCGCCAGCAGCTTGGGCAGGGGCGCAGGTGGGGATACGCAGTATTTT
-	TRBV3-1	few	TRBJ2-1	CASSRKGGGSVSYNEQFF	TGTGCCAGCAGCCGAAAGGGGGGCGGGAGTGTCTCCTACAATGAGCAGTTCTTC
-	TRBV5-1	-	TRBJ2-1	CASSLEGQSSYNEQFF	TGCGCCAGCAGCCTGGAGGGACAGAGCTCCTACAATGAGCAGTTCTTC
TRBD2	TRBV6-1	-	TRBJ2-1	CASSASGRNNGQFF	TGTGCCAGCAGTGCTAGCGGGAGGAACAATGGGCAGTTCTTC
-	TRBV7-8	few	TRBJ2-7	CASSDTLLHPYEQYF	TGTGCCAGCAGCGATACCTTGTTGCACCCCTACGAGCAGTACTTC
-	TRBV12-3/TRBV12-4	few	TRBJ2-5	CASSLGGMGGETQYF	TGTGCCAGCAGTTTAGGGGGGATGGGGGGAGAGACCCAGTACTTC
TRBD2	TRBV10-3	few	TRBJ2-7	CAISDRLAGEGEQYF	TGTGCCATCAGTGATCGACTAGCGGGAGAGGGCGAGCAGTACTTC
-	TRBV6-1	once	TRBJ2-7	CASSKGRGVYEQYF	TGTGCCAGCAGTAAGGGGCGAGGAGTCTACGAGCAGTACTTC
TRBD2	TRBV29-1	-	TRBJ2-5	CSVETSGIQETQYF	TGCAGCGTTGAAACTAGCGGGATTCAAGAGACCCAGTACTTC
TRBD2	TRBV19	many	TRBJ2-7	CASRRGYEQYF	TGTGCCAGTAGGCGGGGGTACGAGCAGTACTTC
-	TRBV6-5	many	TRBJ1-2	CASSYSEGSGYTF	TGTGCCAGCAGTTACTCCGAAGGCTCTGGCTACACCTTC
-	TRBV7-9	few	TRBJ2-5	CASSAAQPPETQYF	TGTGCCAGCAGCGCCGCACAGCCTCCAGAGACCCAGTACTTC
TRBD2	TRBV6-1	few	TRBJ2-7	CASTSGGSSEFYEQYF	TGTGCCAGCACCTCGGGGGGGTCTAGCGAGTTCTACGAGCAGTACTTC
TRBD1	TRBV5-1	-	TRBJ2-5	CASSVTGGRQTQYF	TGCGCCAGCAGCGTTACAGGGGGCCGACAGACCCAGTACTTC
TRBD2	TRBV4-2	few	TRBJ2-1	CASSHAPGLAGGAKYNEQFF	TGTGCCAGCAGCCATGCACCGGGACTAGCGGGAGGGGCAAAGTACAATGAGCAGTTCTTC
TRBD2	TRBV5-1	-	TRBJ2-7	CASSLVLAGAYEQYF	TGCGCCAGCAGCTTGGTACTAGCGGGGGCCTACGAGCAGTACTTC
-	TRBV30	few	TRBJ2-3	CAWSQLFTDTQYF	TGTGCCTGGAGTCAACTCTTCACAGATACGCAGTATTTT
TRBD2	TRBV10-2	-	TRBJ2-1	CASSLTSGGNYNEQFF	TGCGCCAGCAGCCTGACTAGCGGGGGTAACTACAATGAGCAGTTCTTC